Detailed here is one T cell receptor beta chain. From germline, CDR1 is LNHDA and CDR2 SQIVND (reference sequence). The germline V and J ends were trimmed by 1 base and 3 bases, with 12 bases remaining between them. The CDR3 totals 15 residues. This entry belongs to a study of technical replicates of blood from several donors. This table comes from immunoSEQ multiplex PCR, and its TCRdb copy is limited to in-frame clones, with some not included. The profile shows 79,000 or so clones, around nine tenths of them singletons. The sequence was obtained from a human donor in good health. Specimen: T cells isolated from PBMCs. The chain couples TRBV19 to TRBJ2-5; D not resolved. The DNA of the CDR3 is TGTGCCAGTAGTATAGTCCTGACTGCTAAAGAGACCCAGTACTTC. Its translation is CASSIVLTAKETQYF. Based on the CDR3 plus reference TRBV19 and TRBJ2-5, the full variable domain is DGGITQSPKYLFRKEGQNVTLSCEQNLNHDAMYWYRQDPGQGLRLIYYSQIVNDFQKGDIAEGYSVSREKKESFPLTVTSAQKNPTAFYLCASSIVLTAKETQYFGPGTRLLVL.